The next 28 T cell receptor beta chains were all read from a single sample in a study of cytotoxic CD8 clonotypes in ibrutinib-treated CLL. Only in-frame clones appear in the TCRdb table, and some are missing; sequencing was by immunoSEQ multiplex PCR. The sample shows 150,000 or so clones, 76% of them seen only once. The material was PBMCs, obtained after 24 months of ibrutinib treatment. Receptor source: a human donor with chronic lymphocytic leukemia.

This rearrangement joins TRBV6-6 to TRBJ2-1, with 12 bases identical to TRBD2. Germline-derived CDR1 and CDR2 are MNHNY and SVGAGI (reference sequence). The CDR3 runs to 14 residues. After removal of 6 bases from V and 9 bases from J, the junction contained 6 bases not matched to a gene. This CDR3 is CASSRLAGVGEQFF. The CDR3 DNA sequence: TGTGCCAGCAGCCGACTAGCGGGAGTGGGTGAGCAGTTCTTC.

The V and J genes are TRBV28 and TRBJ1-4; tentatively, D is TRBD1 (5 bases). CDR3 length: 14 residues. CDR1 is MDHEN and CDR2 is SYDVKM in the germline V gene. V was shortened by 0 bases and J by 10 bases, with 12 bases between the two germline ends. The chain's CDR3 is CASSLWALGGKLFF. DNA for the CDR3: TGTGCCAGCAGTTTATGGGCTTTGGGGGGAAAACTGTTTTTT.

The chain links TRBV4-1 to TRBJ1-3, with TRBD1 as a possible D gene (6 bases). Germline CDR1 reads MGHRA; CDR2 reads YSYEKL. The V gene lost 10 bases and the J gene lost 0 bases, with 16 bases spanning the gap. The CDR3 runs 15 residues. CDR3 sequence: CATYRGGPSGNTIYF. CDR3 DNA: TGCGCCACCTATCGGGGGGGCCCCTCTGGAAACACCATATATTTT.

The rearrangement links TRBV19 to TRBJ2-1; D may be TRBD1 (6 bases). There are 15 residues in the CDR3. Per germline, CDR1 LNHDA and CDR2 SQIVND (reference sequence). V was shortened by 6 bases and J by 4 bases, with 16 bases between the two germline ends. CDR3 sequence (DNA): TGTGCCAGTAGCGGGATCCCAAGGGGGTACAATGAGCAGTTCTTC. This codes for CASSGIPRGYNEQFF.

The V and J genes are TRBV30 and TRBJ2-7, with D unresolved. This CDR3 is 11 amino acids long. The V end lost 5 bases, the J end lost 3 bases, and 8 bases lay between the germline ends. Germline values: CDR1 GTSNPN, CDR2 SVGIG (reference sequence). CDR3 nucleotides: TGTGCCTGGGCCGACGGCTACGAGCAGTACTTC. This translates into CAWADGYEQYF.

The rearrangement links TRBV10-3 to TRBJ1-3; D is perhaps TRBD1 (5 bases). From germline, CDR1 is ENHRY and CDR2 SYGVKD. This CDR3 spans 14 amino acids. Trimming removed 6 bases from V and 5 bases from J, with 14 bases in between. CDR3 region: CAISAGGSRNTIYF. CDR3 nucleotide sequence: TGTGCCATCAGCGCTGGGGGGTCCAGAAACACCATATATTTT.

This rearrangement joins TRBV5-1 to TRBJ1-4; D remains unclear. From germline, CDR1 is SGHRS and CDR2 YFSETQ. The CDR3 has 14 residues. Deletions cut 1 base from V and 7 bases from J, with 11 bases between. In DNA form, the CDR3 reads TGCGCCAGCAGCTTGTCCGGACGGCCTGAAAAACTGTTTTTT. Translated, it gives CASSLSGRPEKLFF.

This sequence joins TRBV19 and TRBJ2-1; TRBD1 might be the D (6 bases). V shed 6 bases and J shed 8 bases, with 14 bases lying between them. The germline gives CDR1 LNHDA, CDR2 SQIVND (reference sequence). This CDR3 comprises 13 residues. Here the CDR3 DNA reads TGTGCCAGTAGGGAACAGGGTTTTCATGAGCAGTTCTTC. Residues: CASREQGFHEQFF.

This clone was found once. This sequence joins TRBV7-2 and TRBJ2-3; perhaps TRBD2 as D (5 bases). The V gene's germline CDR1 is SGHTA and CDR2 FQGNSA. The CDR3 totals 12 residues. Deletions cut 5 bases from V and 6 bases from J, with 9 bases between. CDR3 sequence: CASSPSRDTQYF. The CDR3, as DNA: TGTGCCAGCAGCCCTAGCCGGGATACGCAGTATTTT. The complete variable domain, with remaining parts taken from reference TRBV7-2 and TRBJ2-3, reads GAGVSQSPSNKVTEKGKDVELRCDPISGHTALYWYRQSLGQGLEFLIYFQGNSAPDKSGLPSDRFSAERTGGSVSTLTIQRTQQEDSAVYLCASSPSRDTQYFGPGTRLTVL.

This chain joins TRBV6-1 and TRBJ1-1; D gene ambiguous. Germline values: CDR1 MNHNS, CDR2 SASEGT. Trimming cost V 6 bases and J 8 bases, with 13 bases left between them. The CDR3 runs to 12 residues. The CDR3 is CASRDLDPEAFF. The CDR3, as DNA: TGTGCCAGCAGAGACCTGGACCCCGAAGCTTTCTTT.

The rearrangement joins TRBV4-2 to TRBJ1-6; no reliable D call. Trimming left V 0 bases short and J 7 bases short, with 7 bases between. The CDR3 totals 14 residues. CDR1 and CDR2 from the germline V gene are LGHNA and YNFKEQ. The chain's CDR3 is CASSQDLGNSPLHF. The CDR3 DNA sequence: TGTGCCAGCAGCCAAGATTTGGGGAATTCACCCCTCCACTTT.

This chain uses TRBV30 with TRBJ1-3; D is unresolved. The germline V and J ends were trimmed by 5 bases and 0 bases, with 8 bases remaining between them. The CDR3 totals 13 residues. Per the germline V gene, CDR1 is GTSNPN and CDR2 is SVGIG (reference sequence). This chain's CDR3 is CAWASDSGNTIYF. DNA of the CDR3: TGTGCCTGGGCTTCGGACTCTGGAAACACCATATATTTT.

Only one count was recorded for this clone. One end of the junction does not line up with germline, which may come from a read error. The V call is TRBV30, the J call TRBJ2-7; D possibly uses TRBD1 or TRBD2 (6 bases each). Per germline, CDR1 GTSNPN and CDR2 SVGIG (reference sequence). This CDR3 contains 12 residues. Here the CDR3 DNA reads TGTGCCTGGAGTCCGACCGGGACAAGGAGGGACTTC. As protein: CAWSPTGTRRDF.

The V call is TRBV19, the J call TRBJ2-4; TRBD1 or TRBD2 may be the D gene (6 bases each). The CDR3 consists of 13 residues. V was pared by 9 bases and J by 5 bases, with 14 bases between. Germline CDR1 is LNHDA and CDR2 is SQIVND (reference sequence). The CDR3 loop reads CASQYRGENIQYF. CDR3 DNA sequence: TGTGCCAGCCAATATAGGGGGGAAAACATTCAGTACTTC.

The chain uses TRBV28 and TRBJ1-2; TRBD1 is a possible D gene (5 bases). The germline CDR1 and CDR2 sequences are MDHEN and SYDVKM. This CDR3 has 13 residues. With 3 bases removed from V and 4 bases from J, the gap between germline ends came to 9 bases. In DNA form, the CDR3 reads TGTGCCAGCAGTTTTGGGGGGTCCTATGGCTACACCTTC. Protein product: CASSFGGSYGYTF.

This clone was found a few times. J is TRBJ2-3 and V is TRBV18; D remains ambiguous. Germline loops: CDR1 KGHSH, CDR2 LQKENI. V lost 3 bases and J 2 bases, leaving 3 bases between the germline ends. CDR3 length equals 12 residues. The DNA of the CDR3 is TGTGCCAGCTCACCCGACACAGATACGCAGTATTTT. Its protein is CASSPDTDTQYF.

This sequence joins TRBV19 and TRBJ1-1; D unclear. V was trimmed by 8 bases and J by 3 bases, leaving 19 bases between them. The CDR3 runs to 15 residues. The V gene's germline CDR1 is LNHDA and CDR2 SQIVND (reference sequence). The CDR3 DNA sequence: TGTGCCAGTCGCGGCGGCCGCGAGGAGGACACTGAAGCTTTCTTT. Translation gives CASRGGREEDTEAFF. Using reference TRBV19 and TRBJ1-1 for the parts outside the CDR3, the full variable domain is DGGITQSPKYLFRKEGQNVTLSCEQNLNHDAMYWYRQDPGQGLRLIYYSQIVNDFQKGDIAEGYSVSREKKESFPLTVTSAQKNPTAFYLCASRGGREEDTEAFFGQGTRLTVV.

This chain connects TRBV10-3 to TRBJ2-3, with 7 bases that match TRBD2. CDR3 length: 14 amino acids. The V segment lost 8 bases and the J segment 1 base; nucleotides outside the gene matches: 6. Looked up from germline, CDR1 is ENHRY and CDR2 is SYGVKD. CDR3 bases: TGTGCCATCCGGGCTAGCGGACGCACAGATACGCAGTATTTT. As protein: CAIRASGRTDTQYF.

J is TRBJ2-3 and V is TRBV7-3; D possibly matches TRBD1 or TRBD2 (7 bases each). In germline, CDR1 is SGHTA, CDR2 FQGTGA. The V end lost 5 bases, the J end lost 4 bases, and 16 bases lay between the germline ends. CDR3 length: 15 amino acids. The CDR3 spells CASSPRGGRSDTQYF. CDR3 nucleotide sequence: TGTGCCAGCAGCCCCAGGGGGGGGCGCTCAGATACGCAGTATTTT.

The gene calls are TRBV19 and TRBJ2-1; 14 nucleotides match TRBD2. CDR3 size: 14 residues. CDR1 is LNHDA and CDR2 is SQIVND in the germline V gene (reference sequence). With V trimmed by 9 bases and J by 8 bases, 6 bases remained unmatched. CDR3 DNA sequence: TGTGCCAGCCGGGGGACTAGCGGGAGCTATGAGCAGTTCTTC. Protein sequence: CASRGTSGSYEQFF.

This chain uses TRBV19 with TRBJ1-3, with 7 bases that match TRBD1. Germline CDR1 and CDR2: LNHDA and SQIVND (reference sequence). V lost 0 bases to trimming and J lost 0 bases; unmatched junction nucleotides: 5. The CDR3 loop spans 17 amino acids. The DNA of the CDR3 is TGTGCCAGTAGTATAGACGGACAGGCCAACTCTGGAAACACCATATATTTT. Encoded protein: CASSIDGQANSGNTIYF.

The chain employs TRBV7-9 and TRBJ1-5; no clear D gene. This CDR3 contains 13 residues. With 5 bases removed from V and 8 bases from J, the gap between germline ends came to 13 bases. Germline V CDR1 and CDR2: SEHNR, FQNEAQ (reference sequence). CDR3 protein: CASSPGDVEPQHF. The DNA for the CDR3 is TGTGCCAGCAGCCCCGGGGATGTTGAGCCCCAGCATTTT.

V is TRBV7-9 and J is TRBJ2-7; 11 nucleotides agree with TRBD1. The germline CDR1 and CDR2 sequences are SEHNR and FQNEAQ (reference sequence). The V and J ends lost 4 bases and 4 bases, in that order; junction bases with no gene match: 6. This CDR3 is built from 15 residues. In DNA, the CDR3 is TGTGCCAGCAGCTCACCGGGACAGGGGGTTTACGAGCAGTACTTC. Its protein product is CASSSPGQGVYEQYF.

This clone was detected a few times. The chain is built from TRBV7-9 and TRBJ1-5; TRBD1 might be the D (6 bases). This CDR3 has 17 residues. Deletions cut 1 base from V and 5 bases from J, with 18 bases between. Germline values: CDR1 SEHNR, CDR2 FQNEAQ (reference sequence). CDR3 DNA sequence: TGTGCCAGCAGCTTAGTGGGGGCTTGGGATATCGATCAGCCCCAGCATTTT. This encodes CASSLVGAWDIDQPQHF.

The CDR3, as DNA: TGTGCCAGCAGTTCACCGGGCCAGAACTCCTACGAGCAGTACTTC. It is translated as CASSSPGQNSYEQYF. The chain recombines TRBV27 with TRBJ2-7, with D hard to call. Trimming took 4 bases from V and 0 from J, leaving 13 bases between them. The CDR3 totals 15 residues. CDR1 is MNHEY, CDR2 SMNVEV, per germline (reference sequence).

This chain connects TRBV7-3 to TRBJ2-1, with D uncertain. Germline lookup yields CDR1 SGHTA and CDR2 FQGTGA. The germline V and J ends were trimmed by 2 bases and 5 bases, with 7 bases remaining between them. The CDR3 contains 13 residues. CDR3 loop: CASSLGPNNEQFF. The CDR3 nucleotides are TGTGCCAGCAGCTTAGGACCGAACAATGAGCAGTTCTTC.

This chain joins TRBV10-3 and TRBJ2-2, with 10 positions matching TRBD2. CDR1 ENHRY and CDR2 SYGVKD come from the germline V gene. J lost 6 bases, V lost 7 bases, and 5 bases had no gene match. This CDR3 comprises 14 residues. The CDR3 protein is CAIMSGGAAGELFF. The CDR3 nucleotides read TGTGCCATCATGAGCGGGGGGGCGGCCGGGGAGCTGTTTTTT.

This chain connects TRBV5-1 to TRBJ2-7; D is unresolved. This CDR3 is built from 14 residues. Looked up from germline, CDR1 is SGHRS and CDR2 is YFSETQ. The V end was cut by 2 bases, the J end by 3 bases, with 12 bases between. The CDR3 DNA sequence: TGCGCCAGCAGCTTCGTGGGAATGATCTACGAGCAGTACTTC. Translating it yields CASSFVGMIYEQYF.